Shown below are 29 T cell receptor beta chains from a single sample sequenced in a study of CXCR3-negative and CXCR3-positive naive CD8 T cells. 5' RACE with UMI labels generated the TRB cDNA libraries. One entry per CDR3 protein, without DNA, is what TCRdb gives after re-calling the 5' RACE reads. The sample totals 90,000 to 150,000 distinct CDR3 sequences. Antigen specificity for these receptors is unknown. Study results and caveats: Comparison of naive cells showed more hydrophobic TRB CDR3s in CXCR3-positive than in CXCR3-negative naive cells.

The material sequenced was naive CXCR3+ CD8+ T cells from blood. Subset given: CD45RO-CCR7+CD27+CD95- naive CD8+ T cells expressing CXCR3 (TNR3+). The receptors derive from a human donor in good health. Some clones in this sample may be carry-over from other donors' samples.

V is TRBV6-5 and J is TRBJ2-7. Germline assignment: CDR1 MNHEY and CDR2 SVGAGI. The CDR3 has 13 amino acids. CDR3 sequence: CASSYSTEDEQYF.

The V call is TRBV27, the J call TRBJ2-1; the D call of TRBD2 rests on TCRdb alone, since no DNA is present to check it. CDR3 length equals 16 residues. Germline CDR1 is MNHEY and CDR2 is SMNVEV (reference sequence). The CDR3 loop reads CASSPDAGGLDNEQFF.

The rearrangement links TRBV5-1 to TRBJ1-2; checking the TCRdb D call of TRBD1 is not possible without DNA. The CDR3 has 15 residues. From germline, CDR1 is SGHRS and CDR2 YFSETQ. CDR3: CASSLSTAGKYGYTF.

The genes are TRBV20-1 and TRBJ2-7; the D gene TCRdb calls, TRBD1, cannot be checked with no DNA. From germline, CDR1 is DFQATT and CDR2 SNEGSKA (reference sequence). The CDR3 has 13 residues. CDR3 region: CSARAGLSYEQYF.

The J gene is TRBJ2-7, the V gene TRBV29-1; TCRdb calls TRBD1, which cannot be checked without DNA. The CDR3 runs 14 residues. The germline gives CDR1 SQVTM, CDR2 ANQGSEA. CDR3: CSVEGGRSSYEQYF.

V usage is TRBV5-5 and J usage is TRBJ1-1; there is no DNA to check the TCRdb D call of TRBD1. Germline V gene lookup returns CDR1 SGHKS and CDR2 YYEKEE (reference sequence). This CDR3 is built from 16 residues. This chain's CDR3 is CASSLGQGIENTEAFF. Full variable domain (missing parts from reference TRBV5-5 and TRBJ1-1): DAGVTQSPTHLIKTRGQQVTLRCSPISGHKSVSWYQQVLGQGPQFIFQYYEKEERGRGNFPDRFSARQFPNYSSELNVNALLLGDSALYLCASSLGQGIENTEAFFGQGTRLTVV.

V is TRBV27 and J is TRBJ2-5; as DNA is missing, the TRBD2 call by TCRdb cannot be tested. Germline lookup yields CDR1 MNHEY and CDR2 SMNVEV (reference sequence). The CDR3 is made up of 15 amino acids. The CDR3 loop reads CASRLAGGPEETQYF.

V usage is TRBV6-2 or TRBV6-3 and J usage is TRBJ2-1; TCRdb's D gene call, TRBD2, goes unchecked for lack of DNA. Germline V gene data show CDR1 as MNHEY and CDR2 as SVGEGT. The CDR3 runs 17 residues. The CDR3 sequence is CASSYSSASGRYNEQFF.

The rearrangement joins TRBV7-9 to TRBJ2-1; TCRdb outputs TRBD2, but without DNA this stays unchecked. The germline CDR1 and CDR2 sequences are SEHNR and FQNEAQ (reference sequence). The CDR3 sequence is 15 residues long. The CDR3 sequence: CASGPGTSGTSVQFF. Together with reference TRBV7-9 and TRBJ2-1, the CDR3 gives the full variable domain: DTGVSQNPRHKITKRGQNVTFRCDPISEHNRLYWYRQTLGQGPEFLTYFQNEAQLEKSRLLSDRFSAERPKGSFSTLEIQRTEQGDSAMYLCASGPGTSGTSVQFFGPGTRLTVL.

This chain joins TRBV6-5 and TRBJ2-1. Germline values: CDR1 MNHEY, CDR2 SVGAGI. The CDR3 is 13 amino acids. CDR3 protein: CASSYTNHNEQFF.

The genes are TRBV28 and TRBJ1-1. This CDR3 comprises 11 residues. Germline CDR1 is MDHEN and CDR2 is SYDVKM. The CDR3 sequence: CASREYNEAFF.

The V call is TRBV5-1, the J call TRBJ2-7; lacking DNA, the TRBD1 call made by TCRdb goes unchecked. The CDR3 length is 15 residues. The germline V gene has CDR1 SGHRS and CDR2 YFSETQ. The CDR3 protein is CASSFDRGLDYEQYF.

This chain connects TRBV29-1 to TRBJ2-7; no DNA is available, so the TRBD1 call from TCRdb remains unchecked. This CDR3 has 11 amino acids. The germline V gene has CDR1 SQVTM and CDR2 ANQGSEA. CDR3: CSVGQSYEQYF.

This chain links TRBV19 with TRBJ2-3. Germline lookup yields CDR1 LNHDA and CDR2 SQIVND (reference sequence). There are 13 residues in the CDR3. The chain's CDR3 is CASSPRTTDTQYF.

The chain recombines TRBV20-1 with TRBJ2-7; TCRdb proposes TRBD2, but this gene call is untestable without DNA. The CDR3 runs 15 residues. CDR1 DFQATT and CDR2 SNEGSKA come from the germline V gene (reference sequence). The CDR3 protein is CSARGTGTYSYEQYF.

The chain links TRBV7-9 to TRBJ2-5; TCRdb names TRBD2, which stays unverified in the absence of DNA. The CDR3 contains 15 residues. Germline V lookup: CDR1 SEHNR, CDR2 FQNEAQ (reference sequence). The CDR3 region is CASGTSGRARETQYF.

The chain recombines TRBV29-1 with TRBJ2-7. Germline V CDR1 and CDR2: SQVTM, ANQGSEA. The CDR3 covers 12 residues. The CDR3 spells CSVTEGSYEQYF.

The chain carries TRBV7-3 and TRBJ2-1; TCRdb calls TRBD1, which cannot be checked without DNA. The CDR3 is made up of 16 amino acids. Germline assignment: CDR1 SGHTA and CDR2 FQGTGA. The CDR3 sequence is CASSPYGAGQYNEQFF.

This sequence joins TRBV28 and TRBJ2-5; TCRdb picks TRBD2, but there is no DNA to check that call. Germline V CDR1 and CDR2: MDHEN, SYDVKM. The CDR3 is 14 residues long. This chain's CDR3 is CASTADIEVETQYF. Together with reference TRBV28 and TRBJ2-5, the CDR3 gives the full variable domain: DVKVTQSSRYLVKRTGEKVFLECVQDMDHENMFWYRQDPGLGLRLIYFSYDVKMKEKGDIPEGYSVSREKKERFSLILESASTNQTSMYLCASTADIEVETQYFGPGTRLLVL.

This chain uses TRBV7-7 with TRBJ2-5. The CDR3 has 13 amino acids. Germline lookup yields CDR1 SSHAT and CDR2 FNYEAQ (reference sequence). CDR3 in amino acids: CASSFREQETQYF.

This chain uses TRBV28 with TRBJ2-2; without DNA, the TCRdb call of TRBD1 cannot be checked. The length of the CDR3 is 15 residues. CDR1 is MDHEN, CDR2 SYDVKM, per germline. This chain's CDR3 is CASSFRGARTGELFF. The full variable domain, rest sourced from reference TRBV28 and TRBJ2-2, is DVKVTQSSRYLVKRTGEKVFLECVQDMDHENMFWYRQDPGLGLRLIYFSYDVKMKEKGDIPEGYSVSREKKERFSLILESASTNQTSMYLCASSFRGARTGELFFGEGSRLTVL.

The chain recombines TRBV6-2 or TRBV6-3 with TRBJ2-7; TCRdb names TRBD2, which stays unverified in the absence of DNA. This CDR3 is 15 amino acids long. Germline assignment: CDR1 MNHEY and CDR2 SVGEGT. The CDR3 loop is CASSYQARGGYEQYF.

V is TRBV15 and J is TRBJ2-2; there is no DNA to check the TCRdb D call of TRBD1. The length of the CDR3 is 17 residues. The V gene's germline CDR1 is LNHNV and CDR2 YYDKDF (reference sequence). The CDR3 is CATSREFNRGSTGELFF.

The rearrangement uses TRBV7-6 and TRBJ2-7; TCRdb reports TRBD2, a call that lacks DNA to check it against. The CDR3 is made up of 16 amino acids. CDR1 is SGHVS and CDR2 is FNYEAQ in the germline V gene. The chain's CDR3 is CASSLGDFSEGHEQYF. Based on the CDR3 plus reference TRBV7-6 and TRBJ2-7, the full variable domain is GAGVSQSPRYKVTKRGQDVALRCDPISGHVSLYWYRQALGQGPEFLTYFNYEAQQDKSGLPNDRFSAERPEGSISTLTIQRTEQRDSAMYRCASSLGDFSEGHEQYFGPGTRLTVT.

The V call is TRBV7-9, the J call TRBJ2-7; TCRdb's D gene call, TRBD2, goes unchecked for lack of DNA. CDR1 and CDR2 from the germline V gene are SEHNR and FQNEAQ (reference sequence). The CDR3 is 16 amino acids. CDR3 region: CASSVRAGRPSYEQYF.

Here the CDR3 reads CSARDPRDGELFF. This sequence joins TRBV20-1 and TRBJ2-2; the D call of TRBD1 rests on TCRdb alone, since no DNA is present to check it. Germline values: CDR1 DFQATT, CDR2 SNEGSKA (reference sequence). The CDR3 loop spans 13 amino acids.

This chain joins TRBV12-3 or TRBV12-4 and TRBJ2-7; TCRdb's D call, TRBD2, is unchecked because there is no DNA. The length of the CDR3 is 13 residues. This CDR3 is CASSPGLAYEQYF.

V is TRBV7-8 and J is TRBJ2-6; lacking DNA, the TRBD1 call made by TCRdb goes unchecked. The CDR3 extends over 17 amino acids. CDR1 is SGHVS, CDR2 FQNEAQ, per germline. The CDR3 sequence is CASSLRTALSGANVLTF.

The rearrangement uses TRBV28 and TRBJ2-5; TCRdb picks TRBD1, but there is no DNA to check that call. The CDR3 contains 14 residues. Germline V gene data show CDR1 as MDHEN and CDR2 as SYDVKM. This chain's CDR3 is CASSLPRGPEVQYF. Complete variable domain (other parts from reference TRBV28 and TRBJ2-5): DVKVTQSSRYLVKRTGEKVFLECVQDMDHENMFWYRQDPGLGLRLIYFSYDVKMKEKGDIPEGYSVSREKKERFSLILESASTNQTSMYLCASSLPRGPEVQYFGPGTRLLVL.